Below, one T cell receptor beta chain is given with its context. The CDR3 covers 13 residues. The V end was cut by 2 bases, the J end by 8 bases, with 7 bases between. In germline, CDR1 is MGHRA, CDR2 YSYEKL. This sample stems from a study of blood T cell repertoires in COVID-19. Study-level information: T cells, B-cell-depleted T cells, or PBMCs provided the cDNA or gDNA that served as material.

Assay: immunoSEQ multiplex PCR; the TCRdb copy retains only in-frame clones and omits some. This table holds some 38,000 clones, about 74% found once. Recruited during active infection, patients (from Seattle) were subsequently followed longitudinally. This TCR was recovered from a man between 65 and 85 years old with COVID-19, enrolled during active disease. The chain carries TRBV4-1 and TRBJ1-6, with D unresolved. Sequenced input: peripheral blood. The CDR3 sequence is CASSQSRDSPLHF. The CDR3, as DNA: TGCGCCAGCAGCCAATCGAGGGATTCACCCCTCCACTTT.